Below are 8 T cell receptor beta chains sequenced from a single sample in a study of Graves' ophthalmopathy and Graves' hyperthyroidism. Beta-chain TCR CDR3 regions were amplified from RNA transcripts. Investigators did first-round RT-PCR with HTBI primers, then second-round multiplex PCR. TCRdb processed the multiplex PCR reads anew with MiXCR; each CDR3 protein has one entry. The sample gives 650,000 to 800,000 distinct CDR3 sequences, about 41% of which show up once; 2.5% to 3.5% is in the top ten. What was sequenced was peripheral blood. The receptors stem from an adult man with Graves' ophthalmopathy.

This clonotype was observed at least ten times. J is TRBJ1-2 and V is TRBV2; D is ambiguous. Trimming took off 7 bases at V and 0 bases at J, with 3 bases between the two ends. The germline V gene encodes CDR1 SNHLY and CDR2 FYNNEI. This CDR3 is built from 11 residues. The CDR3 reads CASTANYGYTF. CDR3 in DNA: TGTGCCAGCACGGCTAACTATGGCTACACCTTC.

This clonotype was seen only a few times. At one boundary the junction diverges from the germline segment, which might be a read error. The V gene is TRBV10-3, the J gene TRBJ2-7; D may be TRBD1 (7 bases). The CDR3 sequence is 14 residues long. Germline lookup yields CDR1 ENHRY and CDR2 SYGVKD. CDR3 sequence reads: CASSDWRGLYEQYF. Here the CDR3 DNA reads TGTGCCAGCAGTGATTGGAGGGGGCTCTACGAGCAGTACTTC.

This clonotype was seen many times. The chain has TRBV25-1 and TRBJ1-2; D unresolved. This CDR3 is built from 13 residues. Trimming stripped 3 bases from V and 4 bases from J, with 9 bases between. CDR1 MGHDK and CDR2 SYGVNS come from the germline V gene. The CDR3 protein is CASSEGNLYGYTF. In nucleotides, the CDR3 is TGTGCCAGCAGTGAGGGGAACCTCTATGGCTACACCTTC.

The CDR3 here is CSATSHLNTGELFF. The CDR3 DNA reads as TGCAGTGCCACCAGTCACTTGAACACCGGGGAGCTGTTTTTT. The rearrangement links TRBV20-1 to TRBJ2-2; D remains unclear. This CDR3 contains 14 residues. The V gene lost 6 bases and the J gene lost 1 base, with 12 bases spanning the gap. Germline CDR1 reads DFQATT; CDR2 reads SNEGSKA (reference sequence).

This chain uses TRBV12-3 or TRBV12-4 with TRBJ1-1; maybe TRBD1 (6 bases). This CDR3 is 11 amino acids long. Trimming took 10 bases from V and 7 from J, leaving 13 bases between them. The CDR3 DNA reads TGTGCCACCGAGGGGGGGCTTGAAGCTTTCTTT. Residues: CATEGGLEAFF.

This clonotype came up a few times. The chain employs TRBV7-8 and TRBJ2-5; TRBD2 matches at 8 bases. The CDR3 consists of 16 residues. The germline V gene has CDR1 SGHVS and CDR2 FQNEAQ. Unmatched junction bases numbered 13, after V lost 6 bases and J lost 4 bases. The CDR3 loop is CASRPPAGGRLETQYF. CDR3 nucleotides: TGTGCCAGCAGACCTCCGGCGGGGGGCCGCCTAGAGACCCAGTACTTC.

V usage is TRBV19 and J usage is TRBJ1-5; D possibly corresponds to TRBD1 (6 bases). The CDR3 totals 12 residues. Trimming left V 7 bases short and J 7 bases short, with 11 bases between. Germline V gene data show CDR1 as LNHDA and CDR2 as SQIVND (reference sequence). The CDR3 region is CASKGDGQPQHF. CDR3 sequence (DNA): TGTGCCAGTAAGGGGGATGGGCAGCCCCAGCATTTT.

This chain connects TRBV12-3 or TRBV12-4 to TRBJ2-1; D might be TRBD2 (5 bases). The V gene lost 10 bases and the J gene lost 0 bases, with 13 bases spanning the gap. The CDR3 covers 14 residues. The chain's CDR3 is CATFSGSSYNEQFF. The CDR3 coding sequence is TGTGCCACCTTCAGCGGTAGCTCCTACAATGAGCAGTTCTTC.